This is a list of T cell receptor beta chains from one sample in a study of blood T cell repertoires in COVID-19. Produced via immunoSEQ multiplex PCR; TCRdb's table is partial and in-frame only. This sample has approximately 160,000 clones; approximately 82% occur once, and the top ten carry roughly 4%. Source material: PBMCs or T cells enriched from blood (not recorded which). The receptors shown here come from a woman aged 45-60 years in a cohort exposed to, infected with or recovered from COVID-19 (not recorded which). CDR3s leave out the opening cysteine and the closing phenylalanine or tryptophan. A D gene is named only where the DNA matches it firmly. Not all rows give a size; the values are once, few, many and, for expanded clones, a class.

>TRBV6-5|few|TRBJ1-2|NA
ASSPRSNYGYT
>TRBV19|NA|TRBJ1-4|TRBD1
ASSITGTAEKLF
>TRBV10-3|NA|TRBJ1-2|TRBD1
AIGTGQENGYT
>TRBV6-5|NA|TRBJ1-5|TRBD1
ASIGQGNLAQH
>TRBV4-1|NA|TRBJ1-6|NA
ASRQTGKGGNSPLH
>TRBV7-6|NA|TRBJ1-5|NA
ASSLRQNQPQH
>TRBV7-2|once|TRBJ2-1|NA
ASSLTSSSSYNEQF
>TRBV15|NA|TRBJ2-5|TRBD1
ATSRDSVGQGPISVETQY
>TRBV5-6|once|TRBJ1-3|TRBD1
ASSDDRGQGNTIY
>TRBV19|once|TRBJ1-2|TRBD1
ASSPGQGGGYT
>TRBV29-1|NA|TRBJ2-7|NA
SVEDSAGSEQY
>TRBV5-1|once|TRBJ2-5|TRBD2
ASMWRGGPETQY
>TRBV19|NA|TRBJ1-1|NA
ASKGQLNTEAF
>TRBV28|NA|TRBJ1-4|TRBD1
ASSSTGTGFEKLF
>TRBV2|NA|TRBJ2-7|TRBD1
AKTGTGGREQY
>TRBV7-8|NA|TRBJ2-3|TRBD2
ASSLVAGGSTDTQY
>TRBV4-3|once|TRBJ2-5|NA
ASSQGGTPGETQY
>TRBV11-2|NA|TRBJ1-5|NA
ASSLGSLQGNNQPQH
>TRBV11-2|NA|TRBJ1-4|TRBD1
ASGPRTGSTLMTNEKLF
>TRBV30|NA|TRBJ1-2|TRBD1
AWSRQKKGANYGYT
>TRBV25-1|NA|TRBJ2-7|NA
ASSEIASFHEQY
>TRBV28|NA|TRBJ1-3|NA
ASSPSRGVSAGNTIY
>TRBV3-1/TRBV3-2|few|TRBJ2-7|NA
ASSQDKRTYEQY
>TRBV9|NA|TRBJ1-4|TRBD1
ASSVGDRGVEKLF
>TRBV30|NA|TRBJ2-2|NA
AWSIRGGGELF
>TRBV4-1|NA|TRBJ1-2|NA
ASSPLDRDYGYT
>TRBV28|many|TRBJ1-3|NA
ASSSPRGRNSGNTIY
>TRBV28|NA|TRBJ2-5|NA
ASSFLPADSQETQY
>TRBV10-3|NA|TRBJ2-1|TRBD1
AISGQGDEQF
>TRBV7-9|NA|TRBJ1-3|NA
ASSLTDTIY
>TRBV27|NA|TRBJ2-2|TRBD2
ASSLFGLAAGGGELF
>TRBV4-1|NA|TRBJ2-7|TRBD2
ASSQEPGGIEQY
>TRBV5-4|NA|TRBJ1-4|TRBD1
ASSLAGTGGEKLF
>TRBV7-2|NA|TRBJ2-5|TRBD2
ASSPAGGETQY
>TRBV29-1|few|TRBJ1-4|NA
SFLAGGEEKLF
>TRBV6-5|NA|TRBJ2-7|NA
ASSYSYTGSSYEQY
>TRBV13|NA|TRBJ2-1|TRBD2
ASRPRTGGGGEQF
>TRBV5-1|NA|TRBJ2-3|NA
ASSLAGASTDTQY
>TRBV5-1|NA|TRBJ2-1|NA
ASSSRGGQPYNEQF
>TRBV6-5|NA|TRBJ2-7|NA
ASSYDYSSYEQY
>TRBV9|NA|TRBJ2-2|TRBD1
ASSEGQGLSTGELF
>TRBV9|NA|TRBJ1-5|TRBD1
ASSATGGNQPQH
>TRBV10-1|NA|TRBJ1-5|NA
ASTTGGSNQPQH
>TRBV7-2|NA|TRBJ2-2|NA
ASSNDRRSNTGELF
>TRBV6-2/TRBV6-3|NA|TRBJ1-1|NA
ASSYSFFAGVVTEAF
>TRBV6-5|NA|TRBJ1-2|TRBD1
ASSYRQGVGYT
>TRBV28|NA|TRBJ1-5|NA
ASSPSRDQPQH
>TRBV7-2|NA|TRBJ1-1|NA
ASSLRLGEGTEAF